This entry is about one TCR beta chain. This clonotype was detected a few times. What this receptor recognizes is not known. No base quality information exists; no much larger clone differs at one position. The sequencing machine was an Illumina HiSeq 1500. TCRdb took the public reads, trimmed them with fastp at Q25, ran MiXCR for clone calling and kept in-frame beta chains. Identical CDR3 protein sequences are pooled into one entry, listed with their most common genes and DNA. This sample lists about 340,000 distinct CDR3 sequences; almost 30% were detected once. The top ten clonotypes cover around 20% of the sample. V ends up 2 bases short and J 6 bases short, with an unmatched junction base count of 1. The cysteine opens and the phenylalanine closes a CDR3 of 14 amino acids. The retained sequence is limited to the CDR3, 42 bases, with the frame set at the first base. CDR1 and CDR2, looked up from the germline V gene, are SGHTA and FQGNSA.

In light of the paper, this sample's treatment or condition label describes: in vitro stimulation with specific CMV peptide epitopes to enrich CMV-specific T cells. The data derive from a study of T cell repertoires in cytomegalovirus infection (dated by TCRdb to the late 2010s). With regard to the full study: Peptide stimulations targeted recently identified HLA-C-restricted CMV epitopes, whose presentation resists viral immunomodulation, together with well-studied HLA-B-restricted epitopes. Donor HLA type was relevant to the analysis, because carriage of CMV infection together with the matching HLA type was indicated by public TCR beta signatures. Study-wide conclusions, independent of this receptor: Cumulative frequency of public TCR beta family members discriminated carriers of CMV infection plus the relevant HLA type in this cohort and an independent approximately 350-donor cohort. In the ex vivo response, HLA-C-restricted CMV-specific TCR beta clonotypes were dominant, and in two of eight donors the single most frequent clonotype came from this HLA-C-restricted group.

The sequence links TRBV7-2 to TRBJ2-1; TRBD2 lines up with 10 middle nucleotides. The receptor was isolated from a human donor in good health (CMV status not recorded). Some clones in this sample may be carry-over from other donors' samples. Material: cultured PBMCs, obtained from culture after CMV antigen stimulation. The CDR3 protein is CASSLLAGGNEQFF. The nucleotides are TGTGCCAGCAGCTTATTAGCGGGAGGCAATGAGCAGTTCTTC.